Shown below are 30 T cell receptor beta chains from a single sample sequenced in a study of T cell changes during pregnancy in multiple sclerosis. Here immunoSEQ multiplex PCR was the method, and the copy in TCRdb shows in-frame clones only, minus some. The sample holds around 69,000 clones, about 92% seen once. The sample here was peripheral blood, taken in the third trimester of pregnancy. These receptors were obtained from a female donor with multiple sclerosis, enrolled in a pregnancy study.

This chain connects TRBV11-2 to TRBJ2-3; D is perhaps TRBD2 (5 bases). CDR1 is SGHAT and CDR2 is FQNNGV in the germline V gene. V was shortened by 5 bases and J by 6 bases, with 12 bases between the two germline ends. This CDR3 has 13 residues. The CDR3 DNA reads TGTGCCAGCAGCCCCCAACTAGATGATACGCAGTATTTT. Its protein is CASSPQLDDTQYF. The full variable domain, in which reference TRBV11-2 and TRBJ2-3 provide the parts outside the CDR3, is EAGVAQSPRYKIIEKRQSVAFWCNPISGHATLYWYQQILGQGPKLLIQFQNNGVVDDSQLPKDRFSAERLKGVDSTLKIQPAKLEDSAVYLCASSPQLDDTQYFGPGTRLTVL.

The genes are TRBV7-9 and TRBJ1-2; weak D call: TRBD1 (6 bases). The CDR3 runs to 15 residues. The ends were cut back, 1 base at V and 2 bases at J, with 11 bases in the middle. Germline V lookup: CDR1 SEHNR, CDR2 FQNEAQ (reference sequence). The CDR3 sequence: CASSLGQESNYGYTF. CDR3 bases: TGTGCCAGCAGCTTAGGACAGGAGTCGAACTATGGCTACACCTTC.

The rearrangement joins TRBV7-3 to TRBJ2-1; D possibly corresponds to TRBD2 (5 bases). Germline lookup yields CDR1 SGHTA and CDR2 FQGTGA. There are 15 residues in the CDR3. The ends were cut back, 1 base at V and 0 bases at J, with 7 bases in the middle. CDR3 region: CASSLIGSSYNEQFF. The CDR3, as DNA: TGTGCCAGCAGCTTAATAGGGAGCTCCTACAATGAGCAGTTCTTC.

The chain links TRBV4-3 to TRBJ2-2; no clear D gene. V was pared by 1 base and J by 7 bases, with 10 bases between. Germline V lookup: CDR1 LGHNA, CDR2 YSLEER. There are 14 residues in the CDR3. The CDR3 DNA is TGCGCCAGCAGCCAAGCCCTCAGGATCGGGGAGCTGTTTTTT. Amino acid sequence: CASSQALRIGELFF.

V is TRBV27 and J is TRBJ2-3; 7 nucleotides match TRBD2. V shed 6 bases and J 0 bases; nucleotides not matched to a gene: 6. There are 15 residues in the CDR3. Germline assignment: CDR1 MNHEY and CDR2 SMNVEV (reference sequence). CDR3 sequence (DNA): TGTGCCAGCAGCTCCGGGGGAGGGAGCACAGATACGCAGTATTTT. Its protein product is CASSSGGGSTDTQYF.

V and J are TRBV7-9 and TRBJ2-5; 9 bases align to TRBD1. Germline values: CDR1 SEHNR, CDR2 FQNEAQ (reference sequence). The CDR3 has 15 residues. After removal of 2 bases from V and 6 bases from J, the junction contained 7 bases not matched to a gene. CDR3 loop: CASSLWTGAAKTQYF. For the CDR3, the DNA is TGTGCCAGCAGCTTATGGACAGGGGCGGCGAAGACCCAGTACTTC.

CDR3 nucleotides: TGTGCCAGCAGTGAAACTGGACAGGTTTATGGCTACACCTTC. Protein: CASSETGQVYGYTF. V gene TRBV6-1 combines with J gene TRBJ1-2, with 7 bases fitting TRBD1. Looked up from germline, CDR1 is MNHNS and CDR2 is SASEGT. J lost 5 bases, V lost 2 bases, and 5 bases had no gene match. This CDR3 contains 14 residues.

This clone occurred a few times. This sequence joins TRBV13 and TRBJ1-1; 11 nucleotides line up with TRBD1. Trimming at V came to 6 bases and at J to 14 bases, leaving 8 bases not matched to a gene. Germline assignment: CDR1 PRHDT and CDR2 FYEKMQ (reference sequence). This CDR3 comprises 12 residues. CDR3: CASSRDRTGGFF. As DNA, the CDR3 is TGTGCCAGCAGTCGAGACAGGACAGGGGGCTTCTTT.

About this clone itself: The junction and the germline gene differ at one end; a read error may be behind it. This chain links TRBV6-6 with TRBJ2-7; TRBD1 aligns across 9 bases. Germline CDR1 and CDR2: MNHNY and SVGAGI (reference sequence). This CDR3 has 11 residues. The CDR3 DNA reads TGTGCCAGCAGTTCCCGGGACAGGGTTCGATTC. This translates into CASSSRDRVRF.

This sequence joins TRBV7-3 and TRBJ2-1; 7 nucleotides align to TRBD1. Germline values: CDR1 SGHTA, CDR2 FQGTGA. V dropped 5 bases and J dropped 4; count of bases not matched to a gene: 2. The CDR3 is made up of 13 amino acids. CDR3 residues: CASSLGQYNEQFF. CDR3 DNA: TGTGCCAGCAGCCTGGGACAGTACAATGAGCAGTTCTTC.

This chain joins TRBV7-9 and TRBJ2-1; D not certain. The germline V and J ends were trimmed by 5 bases and 5 bases, with 16 bases remaining between them. The germline gives CDR1 SEHNR, CDR2 FQNEAQ (reference sequence). The CDR3 extends over 15 amino acids. The CDR3 nucleotides read TGTGCCAGCAGCCAAACTACGACCCCGAACAATGAGCAGTTCTTC. It specifies CASSQTTTPNNEQFF.

This rearrangement joins TRBV5-1 to TRBJ2-5, with 9 nucleotides matching TRBD1. Germline V lookup: CDR1 SGHRS, CDR2 YFSETQ. The ends lost 1 base at V and 2 bases at J; junction bases unmatched: 3. The CDR3 extends over 15 amino acids. CDR3 sequence reads: CASSLSGQGQETQYF. Written as DNA, the CDR3 is TGCGCCAGCAGCTTGTCTGGACAGGGGCAAGAGACCCAGTACTTC.

This chain connects TRBV11-3 to TRBJ2-1; 9 bases line up with TRBD1. The CDR3 is 15 residues long. V lost 3 bases to trimming and J lost 5 bases; unmatched junction nucleotides: 5. The germline CDR1 and CDR2 sequences are SGHNT and YENEEA. This CDR3 is CASSFRDRANNEQFF. The CDR3 DNA reads TGTGCCAGCAGCTTCCGGGACAGGGCCAACAATGAGCAGTTCTTC.

The V and J genes are TRBV27 and TRBJ2-3; the D gene is possibly TRBD1 (6 bases). The CDR3 length is 13 residues. V was trimmed by 2 bases and J by 4 bases, leaving 7 bases between them. Per germline, CDR1 MNHEY and CDR2 SMNVEV (reference sequence). CDR3 nucleotide sequence: TGTGCCAGCAGTTTAACAGGGCCAGATACGCAGTATTTT. Its protein is CASSLTGPDTQYF.

V usage is TRBV5-1 and J usage is TRBJ2-5; D is perhaps TRBD2 (5 bases). Trimming pared 3 bases from V and 3 bases from J, leaving 12 bases between. The CDR3 is made up of 14 amino acids. Germline V gene lookup returns CDR1 SGHRS and CDR2 YFSETQ. CDR3 sequence reads: CASSYSGVEETQYF. The CDR3 region has the DNA TGCGCCAGCAGCTACTCCGGGGTGGAAGAGACCCAGTACTTC.

The chain has TRBV15 and TRBJ1-4; D remains ambiguous. V lost 0 bases to trimming and J lost 8 bases, with 19 bases between them. The length of the CDR3 is 17 residues. Germline loops: CDR1 LNHNV, CDR2 YYDKDF (reference sequence). The CDR3 loop reads CATSREPANRGGEKLFF. CDR3 nucleotide sequence: TGTGCCACCAGCAGAGAGCCGGCAAATCGGGGAGGGGAAAAACTGTTTTTT.

The V gene is TRBV6-4, the J gene TRBJ2-1; 7 bases map to TRBD2. The length of the CDR3 is 16 residues. The trim removed 3 bases at V and 2 bases at J, leaving 7 bases unmatched. CDR1 MRHNA and CDR2 SNTAGT come from the germline V gene. CDR3 nucleotide sequence: TGTGCCAGCAGTGAAGTTGGGGAGGGTGCCTACAATGAGCAGTTCTTC. Translated: CASSEVGEGAYNEQFF.

This clone was seen repeatedly, ten times or more. This CDR3 is also generated by other DNA sequences in the sample. This chain joins TRBV6-4 and TRBJ2-2; D is unclear. Germline V lookup: CDR1 MRHNA, CDR2 SNTAGT. The CDR3 sequence is 13 residues long. V gave up 4 bases and J gave up 1 base, with 4 bases separating them. The DNA of the CDR3 is TGTGCCAGCAGTGCCGGGAACACCGGGGAGCTGTTTTTT. Translation: CASSAGNTGELFF.

The J gene is TRBJ2-7, the V gene TRBV15; the match to TRBD2 covers 13 bases. This CDR3 region has 17 residues. V gave up 1 base and J gave up 1 base; unmatched junction bases: 4. Germline CDR1 and CDR2: LNHNV and YYDKDF (reference sequence). In DNA, the CDR3 is TGTGCCACCAGCAGAGGCGGACTAGCGGGAGCTTCCTACGAGCAGTACTTC. It translates to CATSRGGLAGASYEQYF.

This chain uses TRBV10-3 with TRBJ2-7; 7 bases agree with TRBD2. Germline V lookup: CDR1 ENHRY, CDR2 SYGVKD. V lost 6 bases, J lost 7 bases, and 9 bases stayed unmatched. The CDR3 has 13 amino acids. The chain's CDR3 is CAIRPREAGEQYF. For the CDR3, the DNA is TGTGCCATCAGGCCCCGGGAGGCAGGAGAGCAGTACTTC.

This clone was detected only once. The chain is built from TRBV5-1 and TRBJ1-2, with unresolved D. Germline CDR1 reads SGHRS; CDR2 reads YFSETQ. This CDR3 contains 13 residues. Trimming took 0 bases from V and 7 from J, leaving 10 bases between them. For the CDR3, the DNA is TGCGCCAGCAGCTTGGATCCGGGTAGTGGCTACACCTTC. This translates into CASSLDPGSGYTF.

The chain is built from TRBV7-9 and TRBJ1-4; D perhaps matches TRBD1 (5 bases). CDR1 SEHNR and CDR2 FQNEAQ come from the germline V gene (reference sequence). This CDR3 is built from 16 residues. V lost 5 bases to trimming and J lost 5 bases, with 18 bases between them. The CDR3 sequence is CASSTRAPTENEKLFF. CDR3 DNA sequence: TGTGCCAGCAGCACCCGGGCCCCGACAGAGAATGAAAAACTGTTTTTT.

The chain uses TRBV29-1 and TRBJ2-1; TRBD1 is a possible D gene (6 bases). Between the trimmed V and J ends, which lost 4 bases and 4 bases, there was a span of 14 bases. This CDR3 spans 14 amino acids. From germline, CDR1 is SQVTM and CDR2 ANQGSEA. The CDR3 sequence is CSVAQDSRYNEQFF. The CDR3, as DNA: TGCAGCGTTGCCCAGGACAGCCGGTACAATGAGCAGTTCTTC.

This clone was seen only once. The chain joins TRBV10-3 to TRBJ2-7; TRBD1 agrees at 7 bases. Per the germline V gene, CDR1 is ENHRY and CDR2 is SYGVKD. This CDR3 has 16 residues. V was pared by 7 bases and J by 4 bases, with 16 bases of the junction left unmatched. CDR3 coding DNA: TGTGCCATCACCTCGACTACAGGGGTTGGGATGTACGAGCAGTACTTC. This translates into CAITSTTGVGMYEQYF.

The V and J genes are TRBV21-1 and TRBJ2-7; whether TRBD1, the table's D call, matches the DNA was not checked. TRBV21-1 is noted as a pseudogene. This CDR3 spans 15 amino acids. The CDR3 coding sequence is TGTGCCAGTCCCGAGGGGACAGTTGAGTCTTACGAGCAGTACTTC. This translates into CASPEGTVESYEQYF.

The rearrangement links TRBV9 to TRBJ1-2, with 11 bases that match TRBD1. This CDR3 has 15 amino acids. Germline V gene lookup returns CDR1 SGDLS and CDR2 YYNGEE. Losses at the gene ends were 7 bases for V and 8 bases for J; bases not matched to a gene: 13. The CDR3, as DNA: TGTGCCAGCGCTGTTGCCTCGGGACAGGGGGGGGGCTACACCTTC. Its protein product is CASAVASGQGGGYTF. Looking up the rest from reference TRBV9 and TRBJ1-2 gives the full variable domain: DSGVTQTPKHLITATGQRVTLRCSPRSGDLSVYWYQQSLDQGLQFLIQYYNGEERAKGNILERFSAQQFPDLHSELNLSSLELGDSALYFCASAVASGQGGGYTFGSGTRLTVV.

This clone was seen once. The CDR3 spells CASSPTSSNTGELFF. In nucleotides, the CDR3 is TGCGCCAGCAGCCCGACTAGCTCGAACACCGGGGAGCTGTTTTTT. V usage is TRBV5-1 and J usage is TRBJ2-2; 7 bases are a match to TRBD2. This CDR3 contains 15 residues. Germline CDR1 is SGHRS and CDR2 is YFSETQ. Trimming removed 4 bases from V and 0 bases from J; junction bases left unmatched: 3.

V is TRBV28 and J is TRBJ2-7, with D perhaps TRBD1 (6 bases). Germline V CDR1 and CDR2: MDHEN, SYDVKM. The CDR3 has 14 amino acids. Deletions cut 2 bases from V and 4 bases from J, with 12 bases between. For the CDR3, the DNA is TGTGCCAGCAGTTTAACAGGGCAGGGGTACGAGCAGTACTTC. Translating it yields CASSLTGQGYEQYF.

This chain links TRBV4-3 with TRBJ2-7; D might be TRBD1 (5 bases). In germline, CDR1 is LGHNA, CDR2 YSLEER. V lost 1 base and J lost 9, with 19 bases in between. The length of the CDR3 is 15 residues. The CDR3 DNA follows: TGCGCCAGCAGCCAAGGTGGCGTCAGGGCGGACGCGCAGTACTTC. Its protein is CASSQGGVRADAQYF.

As for this clone: This sample includes further DNA sequences coding for the same CDR3. CDR3 sequence: CASSYSGTGSYEQYF. The CDR3 DNA is TGTGCCAGCAGTTACTCCGGGACAGGAAGCTACGAGCAGTACTTC. The V call is TRBV6-5, the J call TRBJ2-7, with 8 nucleotides matching TRBD1. This CDR3 region has 15 residues. The germline V gene has CDR1 MNHEY and CDR2 SVGAGI. J gave up 3 bases and V 0 bases, and 4 bases lay outside the gene matches.